A selection of T cell receptor beta chains follows, all from one sample in a study of radiation and T cells in renal cell carcinoma. The protocol was immunoSEQ multiplex PCR, while the TCRdb copy is restricted to in-frame clones and leaves out a portion. This table has about 150,000 clones, 87% appearing once. Material: blood, obtained from a patient whose treatment included radiotherapy and nephrectomy. These TCRs come from a woman in her forties or fifties with renal cell carcinoma. CDR3s include the opening cysteine and the closing phenylalanine or tryptophan. A D gene is named only where the DNA matches it firmly. A clone size is listed for some rows: how often the clone was seen (once, few, many), or a class if it is expanded.

NA,TRBV19,TRBD1,TRBJ1-2,TGTGCCAGTAGCGCAACGGGACAGGGGGTAGATGGCTACACCTTC,CASSATGQGVDGYTF
NA,TRBV5-1,TRBD1,TRBJ1-1,TGCGCCAGCAGCCACGGACAGGGTAACACTGAAGCTTTCTTT,CASSHGQGNTEAFF
NA,TRBV9,NA,TRBJ1-1,TGTGCCAGCAGCGTAGAAAGGGATACTGAAGCTTTCTTT,CASSVERDTEAFF
NA,TRBV6-1,NA,TRBJ2-5,TGTGCCAGCAGGATGGGGTGGGTTCAAGAGACCCAGTACTTC,CASRMGWVQETQYF
NA,TRBV19,NA,TRBJ1-1,TGTGCCAGTAGTATAGGGGGAGGCAGACTGAACACTGAAGCTTTCTTT,CASSIGGGRLNTEAFF
NA,TRBV5-4,NA,TRBJ1-2,TGTGCCAGCAGCTTGGCAGGTGGGGGCTATGGCTACACCTTC,CASSLAGGGYGYTF
NA,TRBV10-3,NA,TRBJ1-1,TGTGCCATCAGTGAGTCGGGAACGGGACACACTGAAGCTTTCTTT,CAISESGTGHTEAFF
NA,TRBV7-9,NA,TRBJ2-1,TGTGCCAGCACCCTGAGGGGGGACTACAGGGAGCAGTTCTTC,CASTLRGDYREQFF
NA,TRBV7-9,TRBD1,TRBJ1-4,TGTGCCAGCAGCTTCGGACAGGGCGATGAAAAACTGTTTTTT,CASSFGQGDEKLFF
NA,TRBV19,NA,TRBJ1-2,TGTGCCAGTAGTATAGTTCCAGGGAGAGGCTACACCTTC,CASSIVPGRGYTF
NA,TRBV6-6,NA,TRBJ2-1,TGTGCCAGCGTCTTAGCGGAAAAGCAGTTCTTC,CASVLAEKQFF
NA,TRBV7-6,TRBD1,TRBJ2-2,TGTGCCAGCAGCTTAGAAACAACAGGGGTGGGGGCCACCGGGGAGCTGTTTTTT,CASSLETTGVGATGELFF
NA,TRBV4-2,NA,TRBJ2-7,TGTGCCAGCAGCCAAGATTCCAGGGTGGTCTACGAGCAGTACTTC,CASSQDSRVVYEQYF
NA,TRBV19,NA,TRBJ2-7,TGTGCCAGTAGGTCACAGTGGGACAACTCCTACGAGCAGTACTTC,CASRSQWDNSYEQYF
NA,TRBV7-9,TRBD2,TRBJ2-1,TGTGCCAGCAGCAGCCGGGGGGGTACAAATGAGCAGTTCTTC,CASSSRGGTNEQFF
NA,TRBV7-9,NA,TRBJ2-5,TGTGCCAGCAGCTCCGCCTCACAGGGCACCTGGACCCAGTACTTC,CASSSASQGTWTQYF
NA,TRBV2,NA,TRBJ1-4,TGTGCCAGCATCGACGGATCCCAGGCAACAACTAATGAAAAACTGTTTTTT,CASIDGSQATTNEKLFF
NA,TRBV7-2,TRBD1,TRBJ2-7,TGTGCCAGCAGCCCCGTCGCGACAGGGGCCCTCGAGCAGTACTTC,CASSPVATGALEQYF
NA,TRBV6-1,TRBD1,TRBJ2-2,TGTGCCAGCAGTGAAATCCCTGGGACAGTCAGTAGTAACGGGGAGCTGTTTTTT,CASSEIPGTVSSNGELFF
NA,TRBV7-2,TRBD1,TRBJ1-2,TGTGCCAGCAGCAGACAGGGAGTGGAGGACACCTTC,CASSRQGVEDTF
NA,TRBV11-2,NA,TRBJ1-2,TGTGCCAGCAGCTTAGCTGGGGGCGTCTATGGCTACACCTTC,CASSLAGGVYGYTF
once,TRBV4-2,NA,TRBJ1-3,TGTGCCAGCAGCCAAGATTTAGGGGTCAGCTCTGGAAACACCATATATTTT,CASSQDLGVSSGNTIYF
NA,TRBV20-1,NA,TRBJ2-1,TGCAGTGCTATGTGGGACTCCCAGTTCTTC,CSAMWDSQFF
few,TRBV5-5,NA,TRBJ2-3,TGTGCCAGCAGCTTGTCACGGCTAAACACAGATACGCAGTATTTT,CASSLSRLNTDTQYF
NA,TRBV5-6,TRBD1,TRBJ2-4,TGTGCCAGCAGCCTGCCGGGACAGAAAAACATTCAGTACTTC,CASSLPGQKNIQYF
NA,TRBV10-3,NA,TRBJ2-1,TGTGCCATCAGTGAGTCTGGTAGGAGCTCCTACAATGAGCAGTTCTTC,CAISESGRSSYNEQFF
NA,TRBV5-4,NA,TRBJ2-7,TGTGCCAGCAGCTTGGCCCGTCAGCCATCCTACGAGCAGTACTTC,CASSLARQPSYEQYF
NA,TRBV29-1,NA,TRBJ2-5,TGCAGCGTTGGTCACGGGGAGACCCAGTACTTC,CSVGHGETQYF
NA,TRBV13,NA,TRBJ1-6,TGTGCCAGCAGCCGGGGACTTGGAGGTGGTTCACCCCTCCACTTT,CASSRGLGGGSPLHF
NA,TRBV10-3,TRBD1,TRBJ1-3,TGTGCCATCAGTGAAGGACAGGGACTCTCTGGAAACACCATATATTTT,CAISEGQGLSGNTIYF
NA,TRBV5-4,NA,TRBJ1-1,TGTGCCAGCAGCTTGGGGCGGACCATGAACACTGAAGCTTTCTTT,CASSLGRTMNTEAFF
NA,TRBV6-1,NA,TRBJ2-1,TGTGCCAGCAGTGAAGACATAGCGTCAAAGTTCTTC,CASSEDIASKFF
NA,TRBV7-8,NA,TRBJ1-5,TGTGCCAGCAGCTTAGAGGGGATCCATCAGCCCCAGCATTTT,CASSLEGIHQPQHF
few,TRBV2,TRBD1,TRBJ1-1,TGTGCCAGCCAAACGGACAGGGGAATCTCTGAAGCTTTCTTT,CASQTDRGISEAFF